The rows below give T cell receptor beta chains drawn from one sample of a study of neurological immune-mediated disorders. TCRdb re-called the 5' RACE reads with MiXCR, one entry per CDR3 protein. The table lists 130,000 or so distinct CDR3 sequences, around 3% of them singletons. The source material was PBMCs. Receptors originate from a young woman with multiple sclerosis. Each CDR3 is given with its conserved first and last residue. A D gene is named only where the DNA matches it firmly. Clone size is given for some rows only: seen once, a few or many times, or a class if the clone is expanded.

TRBD1 many TRBJ1-1 TRBV6-2/TRBV6-3 CASSYSGQGDTEAFF TGTGCCAGCAGTTACTCGGGACAGGGTGACACTGAAGCTTTCTTT
- many TRBJ1-1 TRBV12-3/TRBV12-4 CASSSLRDTGLGDTEAFF TGTGCCAGCAGTTCGTTGCGGGATACAGGGTTGGGGGACACTGAAGCTTTCTTT
- many TRBJ2-3 TRBV9 CASSVRGASTDTQYF TGTGCCAGCAGCGTCCGCGGGGCTAGCACAGATACGCAGTATTTT
- many TRBJ2-4 TRBV20-1 CSAPAQGLAKNIQYF TGCAGTGCCCCGGCCCAGGGGCTAGCCAAAAACATTCAGTACTTC
- many TRBJ2-2 TRBV7-8 CASSLQRTAGELFF TGTGCCAGCAGCTTACAGCGTACCGCCGGGGAGCTGTTTTTT
- many TRBJ1-3 TRBV29-1 CSVEAGNTIYF TGCAGCGTTGAAGCTGGAAACACCATATATTTT
- many TRBJ1-5 TRBV25-1 CASSEYGGSNQPQHF TGTGCCAGCAGTGAATATGGGGGCAGCAATCAGCCCCAGCATTTT
- many TRBJ2-1 TRBV10-2 CASSEGRAYNEQFF TGCGCCAGCAGCGAAGGCAGGGCCTACAATGAGCAGTTCTTC
TRBD1 few TRBJ1-1 TRBV5-6 CASSDYRGIEAFF TGTGCCAGCAGCGATTACAGGGGGATCGAAGCTTTCTTT
- many TRBJ1-4 TRBV10-3 CAISAGAGEKLFF TGTGCCATCAGTGCAGGGGCGGGTGAAAAACTGTTTTTT
- many TRBJ1-1 TRBV12-3/TRBV12-4 CASSLIGGEGTEAFF TGTGCCAGCAGTTTAATCGGGGGCGAGGGCACTGAAGCTTTCTTT
TRBD1 - TRBJ2-7 TRBV7-2 CASGDRVQEQYF TGTGCCAGCGGGGACAGGGTCCAAGAGCAGTACTTC
- many TRBJ1-3 TRBV6-6 CASRDTGTGVGNTIYF TGTGCCAGCAGGGATACCGGGACGGGCGTTGGAAACACCATATATTTT
TRBD2 many TRBJ2-5 TRBV12-3/TRBV12-4 CASSLERGGTQETQYF TGTGCCAGCAGCCTCGAACGGGGGGGCACCCAAGAGACCCAGTACTTC
- many TRBJ1-1 TRBV7-2 CASSLSSLGLTEAFF TGTGCCAGCAGCCTCTCTTCACTAGGACTAACTGAAGCTTTCTTT
TRBD1 many TRBJ2-7 TRBV12-3/TRBV12-4 CASSLHADRGAYEQYF TGTGCCAGCAGTTTACATGCCGACAGGGGGGCCTACGAGCAGTACTTC
TRBD1 many TRBJ1-1 TRBV11-2 CASTPTGGFEAFF TGTGCCAGCACCCCGACAGGGGGGTTTGAAGCTTTCTTT
- many TRBJ2-2 TRBV20-1 CSARDRIYREGANSESVTGELFF TGCAGTGCTAGAGATCGAATCTACAGGGAGGGTGCGAACTCAGAATCGGTCACCGGGGAGCTGTTTTTT
- many TRBJ1-2 TRBV6-5 CASSYSARGLIFGGYTF TGTGCCAGCAGTTACTCGGCCAGGGGCCTTATCTTTGGAGGCTACACCTTC
- many TRBJ2-2 TRBV7-8 CASSYDRGPGGSGELFF TGTGCCAGCAGCTACGACAGGGGCCCCGGGGGGTCCGGGGAGCTGTTTTTT